These 6 T cell receptor beta chains were sequenced from one sample in a study of blood T cells in healthy people across ages. Primers used in a second PCR of roughly 6 to 12 cycles were a sample-barcoded 5' primer and a J-beta primer mix. In TCRdb, the 5' RACE reads were re-called with MiXCR into one record per CDR3 protein. The sample records about 930,000 distinct CDR3 sequences, roughly 29% being singletons. This sample also belongs to another study, concerning T cells of mothers and their children.

The specimen sequenced was blood. All receptors derive from a woman aged 40 to 49 in good health.

Concerning this clonotype itself: This clone may be a read error of a much larger clone one base away. This chain joins TRBV9 and TRBJ2-5; maybe TRBD2 (5 bases). V gave up 3 bases and J gave up 5 bases, with 14 bases separating them. CDR1 and CDR2 (germline): SGDLS, YYNGEE. This CDR3 contains 14 residues. The CDR3 DNA reads as TGTGCCAGCAGCGCCCGGGAAAAGGGTGAGACCCAGTACTTC. Translation: CASSAREKGETQYF.

This chain links TRBV3-1 with TRBJ2-2; TRBD2 matches at 7 bases. Trimming at V came to 1 base and at J to 6 bases, leaving 8 bases not matched to a gene. CDR3 length: 16 residues. Germline V lookup: CDR1 LGHDT, CDR2 YNNKEL (reference sequence). The CDR3 nucleotides read TGTGCCAGCAGCCAAGTGGGCCTGGGGGGGGCCGGGGAGCTGTTTTTT. The encoded protein is CASSQVGLGGAGELFF.

This clonotype appeared a few times. V usage is TRBV30 and J usage is TRBJ2-3; D remains unclear. The CDR3 has 13 residues. Germline V CDR1 and CDR2: GTSNPN, SVGIG (reference sequence). Trimming stripped 4 bases from V and 7 bases from J, with 15 bases between. CDR3 amino acids: CAWTTPLWHTQYF. CDR3 bases: TGTGCCTGGACAACCCCCCTCTGGCATACGCAGTATTTT. Complete variable domain (other parts from reference TRBV30 and TRBJ2-3): SQTIHQWPATLVQPVGSPLSLECTVEGTSNPNLYWYRQAAGRGLQLLFYSVGIGQISSEVPQNLSASRPQDRQFILSSKKLLLSDSGFYLCAWTTPLWHTQYFGPGTRLTVL.

In its sample, this clonotype was seen a few times. The chain employs TRBV20-1 and TRBJ2-5; D is undetermined. Trimming cost V 4 bases and J 3 bases, with 3 bases left between them. The CDR3 spans 10 residues. CDR1 DFQATT and CDR2 SNEGSKA come from the germline V gene (reference sequence). DNA of the CDR3: TGCAGTGCTACAGAAGAGACCCAGTACTTC. It encodes CSATEETQYF.

This clonotype was found many times. The chain joins TRBV12-3 or TRBV12-4 to TRBJ1-1; D uncertain. The CDR3 totals 13 residues. The V gene lost 2 bases and the J gene lost 5 bases, with 9 bases spanning the gap. The CDR3 DNA is TGTGCCAGCAGTTTATCTGGGAAGACTGAAGCTTTCTTT. This encodes CASSLSGKTEAFF.

The rearrangement joins TRBV20-1 to TRBJ2-7; D not resolved. The ends were cut back, 5 bases at V and 6 bases at J, with 14 bases in the middle. Germline assignment: CDR1 DFQATT and CDR2 SNEGSKA (reference sequence). The CDR3 consists of 12 residues. The CDR3 bases are TGCAGTGCTGTCCGCACTGGTGGCGAGCAGTACTTC. Its translation is CSAVRTGGEQYF.